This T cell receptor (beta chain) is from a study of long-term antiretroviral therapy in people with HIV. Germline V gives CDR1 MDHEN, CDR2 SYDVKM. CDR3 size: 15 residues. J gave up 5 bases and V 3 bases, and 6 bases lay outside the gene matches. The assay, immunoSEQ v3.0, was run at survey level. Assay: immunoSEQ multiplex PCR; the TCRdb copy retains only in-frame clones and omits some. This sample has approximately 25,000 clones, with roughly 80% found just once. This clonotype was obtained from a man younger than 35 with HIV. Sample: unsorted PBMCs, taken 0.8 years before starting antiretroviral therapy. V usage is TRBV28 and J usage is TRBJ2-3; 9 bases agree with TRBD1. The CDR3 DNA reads TGTGCCAGCAGTTTCCTTAGACAGGGGGGAGATACGCAGTATTTT. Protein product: CASSFLRQGGDTQYF.